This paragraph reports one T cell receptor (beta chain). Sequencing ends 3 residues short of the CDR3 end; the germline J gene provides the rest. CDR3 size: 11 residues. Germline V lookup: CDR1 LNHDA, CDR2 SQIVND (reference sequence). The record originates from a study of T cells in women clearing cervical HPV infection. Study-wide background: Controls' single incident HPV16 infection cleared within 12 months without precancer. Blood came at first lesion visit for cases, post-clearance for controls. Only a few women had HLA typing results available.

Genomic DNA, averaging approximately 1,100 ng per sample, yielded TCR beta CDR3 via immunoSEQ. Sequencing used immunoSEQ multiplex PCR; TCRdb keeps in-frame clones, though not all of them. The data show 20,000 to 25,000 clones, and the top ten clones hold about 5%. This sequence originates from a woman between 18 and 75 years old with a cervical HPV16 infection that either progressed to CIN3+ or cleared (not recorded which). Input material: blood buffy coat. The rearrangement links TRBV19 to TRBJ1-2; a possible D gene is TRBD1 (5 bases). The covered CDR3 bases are TGTGCCAGTAGTAATAGACAGAGC. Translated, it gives CASSNRQS. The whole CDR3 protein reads CASSNRQSYTF.